A selection of T cell receptor beta chains follows, all from one sample in a study of cytomegalovirus exposure and HLA in healthy donors. The method was immunoSEQ multiplex PCR; TCRdb's version includes in-frame clones alone and lacks a portion of them. The sample lists more than 200,000 clones; over 75% were seen once. The sample comprised PBMCs. Every receptor here comes from a human donor in good health. Each CDR3 is given with its conserved first and last residue.

v_call: TRBV10-2; cdr3_aa: CASTNRGTYEQYF
v_call: TRBV6-1; cdr3_aa: CASSESGYGYTF
v_call: TRBV7-3; cdr3_aa: CASSLTQGGTEAFF
v_call: TRBV5-4; cdr3_aa: CASSLNSGFEQFF
v_call: TRBV7-9; cdr3_aa: CASSFRGRENPIYF
v_call: TRBV11-3; cdr3_aa: CASSIGKPGLAGYEQYF
v_call: TRBV5-4; cdr3_aa: CASSPSTPTIQYF
v_call: TRBV2; cdr3_aa: CASSRQRVRQETQYF
v_call: TRBV2; cdr3_aa: CASSDDRVGELFF
v_call: TRBV28; cdr3_aa: CASQTPDKSSYEQYF
v_call: TRBV29-1; cdr3_aa: CSVVRLAGSGELFF
v_call: TRBV6-1; cdr3_aa: CASSKDFPLTDTQYF
v_call: TRBV5-1; cdr3_aa: CASTETGAEAFF
v_call: TRBV6-1; cdr3_aa: CASSEEARGTQYF
v_call: TRBV28; cdr3_aa: CATYSGNEQFF
v_call: TRBV12-5; cdr3_aa: CASGPGLAVQETQYF
v_call: TRBV5-1; cdr3_aa: CASSGRPNSYEQYF
v_call: TRBV19; cdr3_aa: CASSIVSGGREETQYF
v_call: TRBV27; cdr3_aa: CASSRGPIGGTEAFF
v_call: TRBV21-1; cdr3_aa: CATSIGRQGLQGYTF
v_call: TRBV27; cdr3_aa: CASSLRPGQTSKFFYEQYF
v_call: TRBV10-3; cdr3_aa: CAIGVGVEGVNTEAFF
v_call: TRBV6-5; cdr3_aa: CASSYPTSGKAEQYF
v_call: TRBV15; cdr3_aa: CATSRSRTGELFF
v_call: TRBV7-9; cdr3_aa: CASSFSEFRAQETQYF
v_call: TRBV6-5; cdr3_aa: CASSYGLGYEQYF
v_call: TRBV29-1; cdr3_aa: CSVGQGNTDTQYF
v_call: TRBV7-9; cdr3_aa: CASSNRSGLTNTGELFF
v_call: TRBV9; cdr3_aa: CASSSGGWDEKLFF
v_call: TRBV7-7; cdr3_aa: CASSLAGGRNEQFF
v_call: TRBV5-1; cdr3_aa: CASSLSGPQPQHF
v_call: TRBV11-2; cdr3_aa: CASSFPRDSYEQYF
v_call: TRBV19; cdr3_aa: CASTQRRTGDMNTEAFF